This is a list of T cell receptor beta chains from one sample in a study of blood T cell repertoires in COVID-19. Profiling relied on immunoSEQ multiplex PCR, and the TCRdb table lists in-frame clones only, not all of them. The sample lists approximately 350,000 clones; roughly 90% were seen once. The sequenced sample was peripheral blood. Source of these receptors: a man in his forties or fifties with acute or convalescent COVID-19. CDR3s include the opening cysteine and the closing phenylalanine or tryptophan. The order of the fields is CDR3 protein, CDR3 DNA, clone size, V gene, J gene, D gene, CDR3 length. D genes are given only for firm matches. Some rows have no size entry. The others give once, few or many, or a class for an expanded clone.

CDR3 protein: CASSHRQNYGYTF
CDR3 DNA: TGTGCCAGCAGTCACAGACAAAACTATGGCTACACCTTC
clone size: .
V gene: TRBV6-5
J gene: TRBJ1-2
D gene: .
CDR3 length: 13

CDR3 protein: CASSVLAGGPVVDEQFF
CDR3 DNA: TGTGCCAGCAGTGTGTTAGCGGGGGGGCCGGTTGTAGATGAGCAGTTCTTC
clone size: few
V gene: TRBV6-2/TRBV6-3
J gene: TRBJ2-1
D gene: TRBD2
CDR3 length: 17

CDR3 protein: CASSPPGQGADEQFF
CDR3 DNA: TGTGCCAGCAGCCCACCGGGACAGGGGGCAGATGAGCAGTTCTTC
clone size: .
V gene: TRBV5-4
J gene: TRBJ2-1
D gene: TRBD1
CDR3 length: 15

CDR3 protein: CATSDALAGGNEQFF
CDR3 DNA: TGTGCCACCAGTGACGCACTAGCGGGTGGGAATGAGCAGTTCTTC
clone size: .
V gene: TRBV24-1
J gene: TRBJ2-1
D gene: TRBD2
CDR3 length: 15

CDR3 protein: CASKDRGPANQPQHF
CDR3 DNA: TGTGCCAGCAAAGACAGGGGGCCGGCTAATCAGCCCCAGCATTTT
clone size: .
V gene: TRBV6-5
J gene: TRBJ1-5
D gene: TRBD1
CDR3 length: 15

CDR3 protein: CAISGDPGDGYTF
CDR3 DNA: TGTGCCATCAGTGGGGACCCGGGAGATGGCTACACCTTC
clone size: .
V gene: TRBV10-3
J gene: TRBJ1-2
D gene: .
CDR3 length: 13

CDR3 protein: CASSLTSTGFSNSPLHF
CDR3 DNA: TGTGCCAGCAGTCTCACCTCCACAGGTTTTTCTAATTCACCCCTCCACTTT
clone size: once
V gene: TRBV25-1
J gene: TRBJ1-6
D gene: .
CDR3 length: 17

CDR3 protein: CASSARVNTEAFF
CDR3 DNA: TGTGCCAGCAGCGCGAGGGTGAACACTGAAGCTTTCTTT
clone size: .
V gene: TRBV7-3
J gene: TRBJ1-1
D gene: .
CDR3 length: 13

CDR3 protein: CASSERGLPPGNTIYF
CDR3 DNA: TGTGCCAGCAGTGAAAGGGGGCTCCCACCTGGAAACACCATATATTTT
clone size: once
V gene: TRBV2
J gene: TRBJ1-3
D gene: TRBD1
CDR3 length: 16

CDR3 protein: CASSFAGGTDTQYF
CDR3 DNA: TGTGCCAGTTCCTTTGCGGGTGGCACAGATACGCAGTATTTT
clone size: .
V gene: TRBV2
J gene: TRBJ2-3
D gene: .
CDR3 length: 14

CDR3 protein: CASSLGAGTGNTEAFF
CDR3 DNA: TGTGCCAGCAGCTTGGGGGCCGGGACAGGGAACACTGAAGCTTTCTTT
clone size: .
V gene: TRBV5-5
J gene: TRBJ1-1
D gene: TRBD1
CDR3 length: 16

CDR3 protein: CASSLPGLYSPLHF
CDR3 DNA: TGTGCCAGCAGCCTGCCGGGACTTTATTCACCCCTCCACTTT
clone size: .
V gene: TRBV7-2
J gene: TRBJ1-6
D gene: .
CDR3 length: 14

CDR3 protein: CASSFRGAGEQYF
CDR3 DNA: TGTGCCAGCAGTTTTCGGGGGGCAGGGGAGCAGTACTTC
clone size: .
V gene: TRBV28
J gene: TRBJ2-7
D gene: .
CDR3 length: 13

CDR3 protein: CASSQGVAGSGREKLFF
CDR3 DNA: TGCGCCAGCAGCCAAGGCGTGGCAGGGTCAGGAAGGGAAAAACTGTTTTTT
clone size: .
V gene: TRBV4-1
J gene: TRBJ1-4
D gene: .
CDR3 length: 17

CDR3 protein: CASSTGAGNTIYF
CDR3 DNA: TGTGCCAGCAGCACCGGGGCTGGAAACACCATATATTTT
clone size: .
V gene: TRBV11-2
J gene: TRBJ1-3
D gene: .
CDR3 length: 13

CDR3 protein: CAIRDRGNEQFF
CDR3 DNA: TGTGCCATCAGGGACAGGGGGAATGAGCAGTTCTTC
clone size: once
V gene: TRBV10-3
J gene: TRBJ2-1
D gene: TRBD1
CDR3 length: 12

CDR3 protein: CASSSGTAYGYTF
CDR3 DNA: TGCGCCAGCAGCTCCGGGACAGCGTATGGCTACACCTTC
clone size: .
V gene: TRBV10-2
J gene: TRBJ1-2
D gene: TRBD1
CDR3 length: 13